The rows below give T cell receptor beta chains drawn from one sample of a study of blood T cell repertoires in COVID-19. Data came from immunoSEQ multiplex PCR; TCRdb stores just in-frame clones and leaves some out. The sample includes 150,000 to 200,000 clones, roughly nine tenths of them seen just once. Sequences were obtained from peripheral blood. The receptors were sampled from a man between 60 and 70 years old with active or convalescent COVID-19. The CDR3 runs from the conserved cysteine through the conserved F or W. The order of the fields is V gene, clone size, CDR3 length, J gene, D gene, CDR3 DNA, CDR3 protein. D genes are given only for firm matches. Some rows have no size entry. The others give once, few or many, or a class for an expanded clone.

>TRBV24-1|NA|13|TRBJ1-2|TRBD1
TGTGCCACCAGTGGTGGGGACAGCTATGGCTACACCTTC
CATSGGDSYGYTF
>TRBV19|once|16|TRBJ1-1|NA
TGTGCCAGTAGTGCCAAGACTTCAGGGCCCCGAACTGAAGCTTTCTTT
CASSAKTSGPRTEAFF
>TRBV18|once|16|TRBJ2-3|TRBD2
TGTGCCAGCTCACCACGGGCTAGCGGTATTACAGATACGCAGTATTTT
CASSPRASGITDTQYF
>TRBV11-2|NA|15|TRBJ2-1|NA
TGTGCCAGCAGCTTAGATGCCGGCGGGAACAATGAGCAGTTCTTC
CASSLDAGGNNEQFF
>TRBV7-8|NA|15|TRBJ1-5|TRBD1
TGTGCCAGCAGCAACCGGGACAGGGGTAATCAGCCCCAGCATTTT
CASSNRDRGNQPQHF
>TRBV6-5|NA|16|TRBJ1-6|TRBD1
TGTGCCAGCAGTTCACAGGGGGCGCAGAATAATTCACCCCTCCACTTT
CASSSQGAQNNSPLHF
>TRBV15|once|15|TRBJ2-1|NA
TGTGCCACCAGCAGAGATCCCGGGGTCGGCAATGAGCAGTTCTTC
CATSRDPGVGNEQFF
>TRBV13|NA|14|TRBJ1-6|NA
TGTGCCAGCACCCAGGGGATTTATAATTCACCCCTCCACTTT
CASTQGIYNSPLHF
>TRBV18|NA|15|TRBJ2-7|TRBD1
TGTGCCAGCTCACAGTCGCGGACAGGGTTATACGAGCAGTACTTC
CASSQSRTGLYEQYF
>TRBV2|NA|14|TRBJ1-2|TRBD1
TGTGCCAGCAACAAGGGGGCGCTTTCTTATGGCTACACCTTC
CASNKGALSYGYTF
>TRBV5-1|NA|14|TRBJ2-7|NA
TGCGCCAGCAGCTGGGAGGCGGCGGATTACGAGCAGTACTTC
CASSWEAADYEQYF
>TRBV10-1|once|14|TRBJ2-3|NA
TGCGCCAGCAGTGTGACTACTAGCACAGATACGCAGTATTTT
CASSVTTSTDTQYF
>TRBV5-1|NA|14|TRBJ1-2|TRBD1
TGCGCCAGCAGCTTGCAGGGGGCCATCTATGGCTACACCTTC
CASSLQGAIYGYTF
>TRBV6-5|once|12|TRBJ1-2|NA
TGTGCCAGCAGTAACCAGCGTCATGGCTACACCTTC
CASSNQRHGYTF
>TRBV13|NA|15|TRBJ1-4|NA
TGTGCCAGCAGCTTTCACACAGGGTGGAACGAAAAACTGTTTTTT
CASSFHTGWNEKLFF
>TRBV5-1|NA|13|TRBJ2-5|TRBD2
TGCGCCAGCAGCTGGTTAGCGGGGGAGACCCAGTACTTC
CASSWLAGETQYF
>TRBV18|once|17|TRBJ1-1|NA
TGTGCCAGCTCCCTCATCGGCCCGGGGACACAGAACACTGAAGCTTTCTTT
CASSLIGPGTQNTEAFF
>TRBV3-1/TRBV3-2|NA|13|TRBJ1-1|NA
TGTGCCAGCAGCCCTCGAGGGAACACTGAAGCTTTCTTT
CASSPRGNTEAFF
>TRBV5-6|NA|15|TRBJ1-6|TRBD1
TGTGCCAGCAGCTTGCTTACAGGGGGCGGCTCACCCCTCCACTTT
CASSLLTGGGSPLHF
>TRBV3-1/TRBV3-2|NA|14|TRBJ1-2|TRBD1
TGTGCCAGCAGCCAGACAGGGGGCGGAGGTGGCTACACCTTC
CASSQTGGGGGYTF
>TRBV6-5|once|16|TRBJ2-1|TRBD1
TGTGCCAGCAGTTACGGATCGACAGGGGCTGGTGGTGAGCAGTTCTTC
CASSYGSTGAGGEQFF
>TRBV5-1|NA|16|TRBJ1-2|NA
TGCGCCAGCAGCTTGGACTCGGGCCCAGACTATTATGGCTACACCTTC
CASSLDSGPDYYGYTF
>TRBV19|NA|12|TRBJ1-2|TRBD1
TGTGCCAGTGTGGGACAGATCTATGGCTACACCTTC
CASVGQIYGYTF
>TRBV9|NA|16|TRBJ2-3|NA
TGTGCCAGCAGCGTTTTTAGCGTACAGAGCACAGATACGCAGTATTTT
CASSVFSVQSTDTQYF
>TRBV2|few|15|TRBJ2-1|TRBD2
TGTGCCAGCAGTTGGACTAGCGGGGGGGGCAATGAGCAGTTCTTC
CASSWTSGGGNEQFF
>TRBV29-1|NA|13|TRBJ1-1|TRBD1
TGCAGCGTGTCCCGGGACAGGAACACTGAAGCTTTCTTT
CSVSRDRNTEAFF
>TRBV7-4|NA|18|TRBJ1-4|NA
TGTGCCAGCAGCTTTTACTCCCTTATCAGGGGAAAGGAGAAAAAACTGTTTTTT
CASSFYSLIRGKEKKLFF
>TRBV7-8|once|15|TRBJ2-5|NA
TGTGCCAGCAGCTTAGCGCCCGCTAAGCCTCTGACCCAGTACTTC
CASSLAPAKPLTQYF
>TRBV7-2|once|14|TRBJ2-5|TRBD2
TGTGCCAGCAGACCCGGGACTACGGTTGGGACCCAGTACTTC
CASRPGTTVGTQYF
>TRBV29-1|NA|15|TRBJ1-3|NA
TGCAGCGTTCAGGGTAGTACATATTCTGGAAACACCATATATTTT
CSVQGSTYSGNTIYF
>TRBV4-1|NA|14|TRBJ2-7|NA
TGCGCCAGCAGCCATCCCCTACAGTCCTACGAGCAGTACTTC
CASSHPLQSYEQYF